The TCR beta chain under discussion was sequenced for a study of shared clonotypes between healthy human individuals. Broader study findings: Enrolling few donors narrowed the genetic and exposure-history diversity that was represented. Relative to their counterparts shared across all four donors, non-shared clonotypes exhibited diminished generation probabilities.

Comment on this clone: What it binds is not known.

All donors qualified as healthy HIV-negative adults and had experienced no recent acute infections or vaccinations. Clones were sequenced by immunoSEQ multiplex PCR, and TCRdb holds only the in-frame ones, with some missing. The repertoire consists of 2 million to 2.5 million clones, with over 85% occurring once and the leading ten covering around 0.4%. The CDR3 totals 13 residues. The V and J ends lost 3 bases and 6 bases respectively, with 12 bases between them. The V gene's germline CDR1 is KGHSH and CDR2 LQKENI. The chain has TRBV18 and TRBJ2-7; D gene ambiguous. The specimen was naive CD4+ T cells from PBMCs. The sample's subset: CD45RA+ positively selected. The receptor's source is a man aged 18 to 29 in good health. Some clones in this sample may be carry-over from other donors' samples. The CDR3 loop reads CASSPDRLSEQYF. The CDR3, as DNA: TGTGCCAGCTCACCTGATAGATTGAGCGAGCAGTACTTC.